The 29 T cell receptor beta chains presented below share a single source sample, sequenced in a study of T-cell memory formation after mild COVID-19. TCRdb re-analysed the 5' RACE reads in MiXCR, keeping a single row per CDR3 protein. The sample shows about half a million distinct CDR3 sequences, roughly 18% of them seen only once. Input material: PBMCs or a T cell subset sorted from them (not recorded which). These receptors were collected from an adult woman who had mild COVID-19 (a few samples of this study predate the infection). Cell type and time point are not known.

The chain is built from TRBV9 and TRBJ1-5; D might be TRBD1 (6 bases). V shed 5 bases and J shed 4 bases, with 16 bases lying between them. Germline loops: CDR1 SGDLS, CDR2 YYNGEE. The CDR3 is 15 amino acids. DNA for the CDR3: TGTGCCAGCAGTTTACAGGGCGGCTTGAATCAGCCCCAGCATTTT. This gives the protein CASSLQGGLNQPQHF.

This clonotype came up a few times. The CDR3 sequence is CASSKGGSSTDTQYF. The CDR3, as DNA: TGTGCCAGCAGCAAAGGGGGGAGTAGCACAGATACGCAGTATTTT. The chain carries TRBV7-9 and TRBJ2-3; perhaps D is TRBD1 or TRBD2 (6 bases each). This CDR3 has 15 amino acids. Per the germline V gene, CDR1 is SEHNR and CDR2 is FQNEAQ (reference sequence). V was cut by 5 bases and J by 0 bases, with 12 bases left in between.

The chain uses TRBV14 and TRBJ2-7; D might be TRBD2 (5 bases). This CDR3 is 16 amino acids long. Trimming pared 1 base from V and 3 bases from J, leaving 16 bases between. The germline V gene has CDR1 SGHDN and CDR2 FVKESK. The CDR3 reads CASSQVRERTHYEQYF. In DNA, the CDR3 is TGTGCCAGCAGCCAAGTAAGGGAGAGAACCCACTACGAGCAGTACTTC. Full variable domain (missing parts from reference TRBV14 and TRBJ2-7): EAGVTQFPSHSVIEKGQTVTLRCDPISGHDNLYWYRRVMGKEIKFLLHFVKESKQDESGMPNNRFLAERTGGTYSTLKVQPAELEDSGVYFCASSQVRERTHYEQYFGPGTRLTVT.

The chain combines TRBV7-3 with TRBJ1-6; 9 bases are a match to TRBD1. CDR1 and CDR2 from the germline V gene are SGHTA and FQGTGA. V lost 5 bases and J lost 6; bases outside the gene matches: 5. There are 15 residues in the CDR3. CDR3 in amino acids: CASSQSGQGNSPLHF. In DNA, the CDR3 is TGTGCCAGCAGCCAGTCGGGACAGGGTAATTCACCCCTCCACTTT.

The rearrangement uses TRBV24-1 and TRBJ2-1, with a weak D call TRBD2 (6 bases). The germline V and J ends were trimmed by 3 bases and 0 bases, with 17 bases remaining between them. Germline lookup yields CDR1 KGHDR and CDR2 SFDVKD. The CDR3 spans 18 residues. CDR3 region: CATSDVIGTLSSYNEQFF. The CDR3 bases are TGTGCCACCAGTGATGTTATCGGGACTCTGAGCTCCTACAATGAGCAGTTCTTC.

This clonotype appeared a few times. J is TRBJ2-7 and V is TRBV7-9, with 7 bases identical to TRBD1. Germline V gene lookup returns CDR1 SEHNR and CDR2 FQNEAQ (reference sequence). The CDR3 runs to 13 residues. Losses at the gene ends were 4 bases for V and 6 bases for J; bases not matched to a gene: 6. The CDR3, as DNA: TGTGCCAGCAGCTACGCTACAGGGGCCGAGCAGTACTTC. Its translation: CASSYATGAEQYF. Supplemented by reference TRBV7-9 and TRBJ2-7, the full variable domain reads DTGVSQNPRHKITKRGQNVTFRCDPISEHNRLYWYRQTLGQGPEFLTYFQNEAQLEKSRLLSDRFSAERPKGSFSTLEIQRTEQGDSAMYLCASSYATGAEQYFGPGTRLTVT.

The chain has TRBV12-3 or TRBV12-4 and TRBJ2-3; D may be TRBD1 (5 bases). CDR3 size: 14 residues. With 6 bases removed from V and 6 bases from J, the gap between germline ends came to 16 bases. The chain's CDR3 is CASSPRRVGDTQYF. For the CDR3, the DNA is TGTGCCAGCAGCCCACGCAGGGTCGGGGATACGCAGTATTTT.

This CDR3 is CASSRDGLNQPQHF. The CDR3 nucleotides read TGTGCCAGCAGTCGGGACGGACTTAATCAGCCCCAGCATTTT. The V and J genes are TRBV6-5 and TRBJ1-5, with a tentative D call TRBD1 (5 bases). This CDR3 is built from 14 residues. V dropped 5 bases and J dropped 4 bases, with 12 bases sitting between them. The V gene's germline CDR1 is MNHEY and CDR2 SVGAGI.

There are a few counts of this clonotype. This chain uses TRBV3-1 with TRBJ2-1, with 12 bases identical to TRBD2. The CDR3 is made up of 16 amino acids. After removal of 1 base from V and 7 bases from J, the junction contained 5 bases not matched to a gene. Germline values: CDR1 LGHDT, CDR2 YNNKEL (reference sequence). CDR3 nucleotides: TGTGCCAGCAGCCAAGCAGGACTAGCGGGGTATAATGAGCAGTTCTTC. Amino acid sequence: CASSQAGLAGYNEQFF.

V is TRBV24-1 and J is TRBJ2-3, with 7 bases that match TRBD1. The length of the CDR3 is 15 residues. Looked up from germline, CDR1 is KGHDR and CDR2 is SFDVKD. J lost 2 bases, V lost 0 bases, and 1 base had no gene match. The CDR3 protein is CATSDLGQDTDTQYF. The CDR3 coding sequence is TGTGCCACCAGTGATTTGGGACAGGACACAGATACGCAGTATTTT.

The chain employs TRBV21-1 and TRBJ2-1; TRBD2 is the table's D call and was not checked against the DNA. TRBV21-1 is classified as a pseudogene. The CDR3 consists of 16 residues. As DNA, the CDR3 is TGTGCCAGCACCTTAAATCCGGGGCTTTCCTACAATGAGCAGTTCTTC. The encoded protein is CASTLNPGLSYNEQFF.

The chain uses TRBV30 and TRBJ2-7; TRBD1 might be the D (5 bases). The CDR3 consists of 16 residues. Germline CDR1 GTSNPN, CDR2 SVGIG (reference sequence). Trimming left V 1 base short and J 2 bases short, with 18 bases between. In DNA form, the CDR3 reads TGTGCCTGGAGTGCCCCTGACAGTCTTTTTACCTACGAGCAGTACTTC. Its protein is CAWSAPDSLFTYEQYF.

The chain couples TRBV20-1 to TRBJ1-4, with no clear D. Germline-derived CDR1 and CDR2 are DFQATT and SNEGSKA (reference sequence). The V gene lost 5 bases and the J gene lost 0 bases, with 10 bases spanning the gap. This CDR3 is built from 14 residues. CDR3 nucleotides: TGCAGTGCTGCTCACGGGCCAACTAATGAAAAACTGTTTTTT. Translation gives CSAAHGPTNEKLFF.

The table lists this clonotype with many counts. This rearrangement joins TRBV30 to TRBJ2-5; 12 nucleotides align to TRBD2. The V segment lost 7 bases and the J segment 1 base; nucleotides outside the gene matches: 7. This CDR3 is 15 amino acids long. CDR1 is GTSNPN and CDR2 is SVGIG in the germline V gene (reference sequence). The CDR3 nucleotides are TGTGCCTCAAGACTAGCGGGAGCCTCCCAAGAGACCCAGTACTTC. Its protein product is CASRLAGASQETQYF.

This clonotype came up a few times. The gene calls are TRBV6-5 and TRBJ2-1, with 10 nucleotides matching TRBD2. The CDR3 covers 15 residues. V gave up 2 bases and J gave up 7 bases; unmatched junction bases: 5. Germline V CDR1 and CDR2: MNHEY, SVGAGI. The DNA of the CDR3 is TGTGCCAGCAGTTACGAGCGGGGGGGATCTAATGAGCAGTTCTTC. Its protein product is CASSYERGGSNEQFF.

This clonotype showed up just a few times. The chain couples TRBV7-9 to TRBJ1-2; 7 bases agree with TRBD1. V shed 2 bases, J shed 6 bases, and the junction held 9 bases outside the gene matches. The length of the CDR3 is 15 residues. Per germline, CDR1 SEHNR and CDR2 FQNEAQ (reference sequence). The CDR3: CASSLSPRQGNGYTF. DNA of the CDR3: TGTGCCAGCAGCTTATCACCTCGACAGGGTAATGGCTACACCTTC.

This clonotype came up a few times. This chain joins TRBV6-1 and TRBJ1-2; D is unclear. This CDR3 comprises 13 residues. V was shortened by 5 bases and J by 2 bases, with 9 bases between the two germline ends. Germline V lookup: CDR1 MNHNS, CDR2 SASEGT. The CDR3 sequence: CASSTTRNYGYTF. CDR3 coding DNA: TGTGCCAGCAGTACGACTCGAAACTATGGCTACACCTTC.

This clonotype came up a few times. The chain couples TRBV19 to TRBJ1-4; D not certain. Trimming stripped 5 bases from V and 3 bases from J, with 10 bases between. This CDR3 is 14 amino acids long. Per the germline V gene, CDR1 is LNHDA and CDR2 is SQIVND (reference sequence). For the CDR3, the DNA is TGTGCCAGTAGTCGGTCTCGGGCTAATGAAAAACTGTTTTTT. It encodes CASSRSRANEKLFF.

This clonotype was observed a few times. The rearrangement uses TRBV12-3 or TRBV12-4 and TRBJ2-1, with D maybe TRBD1 (6 bases). This CDR3 region has 14 residues. V was cut by 6 bases and J by 12 bases, with 21 bases left in between. CDR3 nucleotides: TGTGCCAGCAGGTCCCTGGGGGCAGGGGTTGGGCAGTTCTTC. This translates into CASRSLGAGVGQFF.

This clonotype was picked up a small number of times. The J gene is TRBJ1-1, the V gene TRBV11-2, with TRBD1 identical over 7 bases. The CDR3 loop spans 15 amino acids. Germline V gene lookup returns CDR1 SGHAT and CDR2 FQNNGV. V gave up 1 base and J gave up 1 base; unmatched junction bases: 3. The CDR3 spells CASSLGGTENTEAFF. Written as DNA, the CDR3 is TGTGCCAGCAGCTTAGGCGGGACAGAGAACACTGAAGCTTTCTTT.

This clonotype occurred a few times. The CDR3 nucleotides read TGTGCCAGCAGTGAGACTTCGGGACACAATCAGCCCCAGCATTTT. It translates to CASSETSGHNQPQHF. V gene TRBV25-1 combines with J gene TRBJ1-5; D may be TRBD1 (6 bases). V dropped 3 bases and J dropped 3 bases, with 12 bases sitting between them. The germline V gene encodes CDR1 MGHDK and CDR2 SYGVNS. CDR3 length: 15 amino acids.

Only a few counts were recorded for this clonotype. The V and J genes are TRBV6-5 and TRBJ2-3; TRBD2 matches 11 bases. The V and J ends lost 6 bases and 8 bases, in that order; junction bases with no gene match: 16. The CDR3 has 17 amino acids. CDR1 MNHEY and CDR2 SVGAGI come from the germline V gene. CDR3 sequence reads: CASRFSGLAGRAGTQYF. As DNA, the CDR3 is TGTGCCAGCAGGTTTAGTGGACTAGCGGGTAGGGCTGGTACGCAGTATTTT.

This clonotype occurred a few times. This chain connects TRBV6-5 to TRBJ2-2; TRBD1 matches 7 bases. The CDR3 has 15 residues. Germline V gives CDR1 MNHEY, CDR2 SVGAGI. Trimming removed 2 bases from V and 0 bases from J; junction bases left unmatched: 0. CDR3 residues: CASSYTGANTGELFF. The CDR3 DNA reads TGTGCCAGCAGTTACACAGGGGCGAACACCGGGGAGCTGTTTTTT.

Only a few counts were recorded for this clonotype. The chain employs TRBV4-2 and TRBJ2-3; 9 bases fit TRBD2. Germline assignment: CDR1 LGHNA and CDR2 YNFKEQ. V dropped 0 bases and J dropped 1; count of bases not matched to a gene: 14. The CDR3 loop spans 20 amino acids. The CDR3 coding sequence is TGTGCCAGCAGCCAAGATTGGGTAGCGGGGGCTCATCGGGGCACAGATACGCAGTATTTT. This encodes CASSQDWVAGAHRGTDTQYF.

V and J are TRBV5-1 and TRBJ2-7; unclear D gene. The CDR3 runs 13 residues. Germline V gene lookup returns CDR1 SGHRS and CDR2 YFSETQ. With 0 bases removed from V and 3 bases from J, the gap between germline ends came to 7 bases. Written as DNA, the CDR3 is TGCGCCAGCAGCTTGGATGTGAACTACGAGCAGTACTTC. Translation gives CASSLDVNYEQYF.

The chain combines TRBV5-8 with TRBJ2-7; 9 bases align to TRBD1. V gave up 5 bases and J gave up 7 bases; unmatched junction bases: 10. Germline loops: CDR1 SGHTS, CDR2 YDEGEE. This CDR3 comprises 14 residues. This chain's CDR3 is CASSLRGTGQEQYF. The CDR3 nucleotides read TGTGCCAGCAGTCTGCGAGGGACAGGGCAGGAGCAGTACTTC.

There are a few counts of this clonotype. The gene calls are TRBV4-1 and TRBJ2-7, with TRBD1 matching over 7 bases. V dropped 2 bases and J dropped 9; count of bases not matched to a gene: 13. CDR1 is MGHRA, CDR2 YSYEKL, per germline. This CDR3 comprises 15 residues. The CDR3 here is CASSQHPGQPQGQYF. DNA of the CDR3: TGCGCCAGCAGCCAACACCCGGGACAGCCTCAGGGGCAGTACTTC.

CDR3 DNA: TGCAGTGCTACCGCAACGGGACTTTCCACAGATACGCAGTATTTT. Translated, it gives CSATATGLSTDTQYF. This sequence joins TRBV20-1 and TRBJ2-3; D might be TRBD2 (6 bases). Between the trimmed V and J ends, which lost 4 bases and 2 bases, there was a span of 16 bases. The germline gives CDR1 DFQATT, CDR2 SNEGSKA (reference sequence). The CDR3 runs to 15 residues.

This clonotype was detected a few times. This rearrangement joins TRBV6-5 to TRBJ2-6, with D tentatively TRBD1 (6 bases). The CDR3 contains 20 residues. Germline-derived CDR1 and CDR2 are MNHEY and SVGAGI. The V gene lost 0 bases and the J gene lost 2 bases, with 20 bases spanning the gap. This CDR3 reads CASSYSAVVGAVAGANVLTF. Written as DNA, the CDR3 is TGTGCCAGCAGTTACTCCGCGGTCGTGGGGGCCGTGGCTGGGGCCAACGTCCTGACTTTC.